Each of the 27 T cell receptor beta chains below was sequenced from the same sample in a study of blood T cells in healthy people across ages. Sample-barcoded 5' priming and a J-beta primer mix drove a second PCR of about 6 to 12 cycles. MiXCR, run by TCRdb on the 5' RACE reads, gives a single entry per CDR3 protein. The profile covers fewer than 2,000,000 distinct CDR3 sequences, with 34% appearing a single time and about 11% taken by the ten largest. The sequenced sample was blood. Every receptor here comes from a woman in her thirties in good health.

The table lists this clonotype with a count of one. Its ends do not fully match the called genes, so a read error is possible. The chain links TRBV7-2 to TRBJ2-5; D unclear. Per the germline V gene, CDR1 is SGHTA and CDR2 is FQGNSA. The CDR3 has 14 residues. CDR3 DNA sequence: TGTGCCAGCGGCTTTAGTCAAGGGTCCTACAAGCAGTACTTC. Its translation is CASGFSQGSYKQYF.

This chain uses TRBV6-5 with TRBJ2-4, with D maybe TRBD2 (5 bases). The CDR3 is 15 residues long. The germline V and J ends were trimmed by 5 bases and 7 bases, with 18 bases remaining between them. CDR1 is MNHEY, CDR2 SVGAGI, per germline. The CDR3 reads CASSTREEGWNIQYF. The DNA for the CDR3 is TGTGCCAGCAGTACCCGGGAAGAGGGATGGAACATTCAGTACTTC.

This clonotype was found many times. For the CDR3, the DNA is TGTGCCAGCAGTGGGGTACAGGGGAACTACGAGCAGTACTTC. It is translated as CASSGVQGNYEQYF. The V gene is TRBV2, the J gene TRBJ2-7; 7 nucleotides agree with TRBD1. The V gene's germline CDR1 is SNHLY and CDR2 FYNNEI. V gave up 4 bases and J gave up 3 bases; unmatched junction bases: 6. The CDR3 is 14 residues long.

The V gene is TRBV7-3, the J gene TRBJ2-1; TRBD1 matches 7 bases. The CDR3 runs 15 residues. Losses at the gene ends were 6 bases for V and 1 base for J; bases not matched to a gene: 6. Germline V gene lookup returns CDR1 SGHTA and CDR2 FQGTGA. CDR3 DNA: TGTGCCAGCAGTACCACAGGGGAGTCCTACAATGAGCAGTTCTTC. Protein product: CASSTTGESYNEQFF.

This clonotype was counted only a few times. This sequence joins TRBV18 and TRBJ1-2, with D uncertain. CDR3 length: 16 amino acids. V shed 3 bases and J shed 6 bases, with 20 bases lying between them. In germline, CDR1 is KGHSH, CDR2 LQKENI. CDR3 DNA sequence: TGTGCCAGCTCACCGAATCCGCGACTCTCGTCGGATGGCTACACCTTC. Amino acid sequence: CASSPNPRLSSDGYTF. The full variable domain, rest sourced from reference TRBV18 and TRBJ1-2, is NAGVMQNPRHLVRRRGQEARLRCSPMKGHSHVYWYRQLPEEGLKFMVYLQKENIIDESGMPKERFSAEFPKEGPSILRIQQVVRGDSAAYFCASSPNPRLSSDGYTFGSGTRLTVV.

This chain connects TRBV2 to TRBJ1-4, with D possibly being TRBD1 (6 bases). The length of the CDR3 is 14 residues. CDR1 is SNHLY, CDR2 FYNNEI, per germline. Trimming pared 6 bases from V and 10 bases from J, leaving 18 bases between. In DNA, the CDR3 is TGTGCCAGCAGACAGACAGGAGCGGGCGGAAAACTGTTTTTT. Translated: CASRQTGAGGKLFF.

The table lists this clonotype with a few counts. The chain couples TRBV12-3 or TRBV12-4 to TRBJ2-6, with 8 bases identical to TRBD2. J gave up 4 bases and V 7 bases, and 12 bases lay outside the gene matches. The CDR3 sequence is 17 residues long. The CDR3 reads CASTRGAESPGANVLTF. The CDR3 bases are TGTGCCAGCACGCGGGGGGCAGAGTCCCCCGGGGCCAACGTCCTGACTTTC.

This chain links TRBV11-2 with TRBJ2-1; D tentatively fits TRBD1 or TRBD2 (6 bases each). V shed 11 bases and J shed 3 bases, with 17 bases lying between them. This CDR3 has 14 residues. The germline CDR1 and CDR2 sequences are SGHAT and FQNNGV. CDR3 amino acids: CAVDWGADYNEQFF. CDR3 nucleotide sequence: TGTGCCGTCGACTGGGGGGCTGACTACAATGAGCAGTTCTTC.

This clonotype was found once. The CDR3 region has the DNA TGTGCCAGCAGCTTAGTGGTGCGGCATCACCTTAACTATGGCTACACCTTC. This sequence encodes CASSLVVRHHLNYGYTF. V and J are TRBV7-9 and TRBJ1-2; D not certain. The CDR3 length is 17 residues. The germline V and J ends were trimmed by 1 base and 1 base, with 16 bases remaining between them. Germline loops: CDR1 SEHNR, CDR2 FQNEAQ (reference sequence). Full variable domain (outside the CDR3, taken from reference TRBV7-9 and TRBJ1-2): DTGVSQNPRHKITKRGQNVTFRCDPISEHNRLYWYRQTLGQGPEFLTYFQNEAQLEKSRLLSDRFSAERPKGSFSTLEIQRTEQGDSAMYLCASSLVVRHHLNYGYTFGSGTRLTVV.

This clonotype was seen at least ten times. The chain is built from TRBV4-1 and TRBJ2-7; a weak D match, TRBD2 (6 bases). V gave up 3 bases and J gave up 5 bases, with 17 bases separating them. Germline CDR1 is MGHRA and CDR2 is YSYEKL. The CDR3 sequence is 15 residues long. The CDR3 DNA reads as TGCGCCAGCAGCCAGGCGGGGACCGGGGTCGACGAGCAGTACTTC. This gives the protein CASSQAGTGVDEQYF.

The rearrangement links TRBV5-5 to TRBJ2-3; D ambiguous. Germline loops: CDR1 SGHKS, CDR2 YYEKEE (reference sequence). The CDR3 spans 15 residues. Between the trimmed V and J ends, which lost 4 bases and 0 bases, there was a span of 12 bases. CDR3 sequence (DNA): TGTGCCAGCAGCCCGGCCGCAGCTAGCACAGATACGCAGTATTTT. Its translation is CASSPAAASTDTQYF.

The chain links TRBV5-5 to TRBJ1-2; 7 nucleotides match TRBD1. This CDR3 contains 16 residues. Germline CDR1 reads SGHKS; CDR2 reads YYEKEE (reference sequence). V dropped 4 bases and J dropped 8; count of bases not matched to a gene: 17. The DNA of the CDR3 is TGTGCCAGCAGCCCGTGGGGGACAGTACCCTCCTTGGGCTACACCTTC. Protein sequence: CASSPWGTVPSLGYTF.

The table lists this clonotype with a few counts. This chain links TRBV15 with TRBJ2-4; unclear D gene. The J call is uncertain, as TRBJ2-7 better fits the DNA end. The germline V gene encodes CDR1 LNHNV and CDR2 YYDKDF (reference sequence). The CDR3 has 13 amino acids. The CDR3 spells CATSRDSLTEQYF. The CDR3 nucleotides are TGTGCCACCAGCAGAGATAGTCTCACCGAGCAGTACTTC.

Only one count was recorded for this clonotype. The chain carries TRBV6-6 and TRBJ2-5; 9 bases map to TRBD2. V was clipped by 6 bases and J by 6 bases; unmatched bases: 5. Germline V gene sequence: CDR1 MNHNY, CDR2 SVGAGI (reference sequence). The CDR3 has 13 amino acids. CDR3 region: CASRGTSWQTQYF. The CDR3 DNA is TGTGCCAGCAGGGGGACTAGCTGGCAGACCCAGTACTTC.

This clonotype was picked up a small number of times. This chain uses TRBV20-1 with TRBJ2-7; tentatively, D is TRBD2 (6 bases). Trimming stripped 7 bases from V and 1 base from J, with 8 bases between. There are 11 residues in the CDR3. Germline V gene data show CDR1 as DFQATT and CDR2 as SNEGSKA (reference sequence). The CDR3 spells CSGRESYEQYF. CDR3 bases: TGCAGTGGGCGGGAATCCTACGAGCAGTACTTC.

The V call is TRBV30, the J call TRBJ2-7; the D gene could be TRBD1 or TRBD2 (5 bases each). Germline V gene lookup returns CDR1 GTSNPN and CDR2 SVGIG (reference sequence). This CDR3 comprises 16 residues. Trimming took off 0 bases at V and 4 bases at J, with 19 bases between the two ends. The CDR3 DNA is TGTGCCTGGAGTGTACTCTATGGGGGAGAGAGGTACGAGCAGTACTTC. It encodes CAWSVLYGGERYEQYF.

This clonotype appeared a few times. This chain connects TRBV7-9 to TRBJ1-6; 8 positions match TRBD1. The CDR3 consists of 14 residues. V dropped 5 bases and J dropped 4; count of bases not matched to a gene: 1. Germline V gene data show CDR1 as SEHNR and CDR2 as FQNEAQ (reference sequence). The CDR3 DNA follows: TGTGCCAGCAGCCGGACAGGGTATAATTCACCCCTCCACTTT. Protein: CASSRTGYNSPLHF.

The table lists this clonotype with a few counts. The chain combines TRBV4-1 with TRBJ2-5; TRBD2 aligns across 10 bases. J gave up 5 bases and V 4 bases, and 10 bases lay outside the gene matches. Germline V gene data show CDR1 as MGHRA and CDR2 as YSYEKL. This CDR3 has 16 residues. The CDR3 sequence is CASSPLLAGERETQYF. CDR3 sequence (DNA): TGCGCCAGCAGCCCTCTCCTAGCGGGGGAGCGTGAGACCCAGTACTTC.

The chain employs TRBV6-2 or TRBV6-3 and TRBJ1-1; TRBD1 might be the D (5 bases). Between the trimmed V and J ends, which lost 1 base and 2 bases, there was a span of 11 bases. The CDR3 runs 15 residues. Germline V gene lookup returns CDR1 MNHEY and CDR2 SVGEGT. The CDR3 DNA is TGTGCCAGCAGTTACTTCGGACACATTAACACTGAAGCTTTCTTT. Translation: CASSYFGHINTEAFF.

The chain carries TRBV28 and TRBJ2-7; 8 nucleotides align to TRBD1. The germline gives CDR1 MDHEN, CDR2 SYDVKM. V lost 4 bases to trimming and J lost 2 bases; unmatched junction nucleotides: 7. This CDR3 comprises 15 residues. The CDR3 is CASSSRTGNTYEQYF. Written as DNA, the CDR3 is TGTGCCAGCAGTTCAAGGACAGGGAATACCTACGAGCAGTACTTC.

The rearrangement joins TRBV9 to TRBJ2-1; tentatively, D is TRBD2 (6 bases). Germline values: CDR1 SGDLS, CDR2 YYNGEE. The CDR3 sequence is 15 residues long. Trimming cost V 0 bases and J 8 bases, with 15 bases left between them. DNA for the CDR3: TGTGCCAGCAGCGTAGAGGAGGGAGCGGGCTATGAGCAGTTCTTC. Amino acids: CASSVEEGAGYEQFF.

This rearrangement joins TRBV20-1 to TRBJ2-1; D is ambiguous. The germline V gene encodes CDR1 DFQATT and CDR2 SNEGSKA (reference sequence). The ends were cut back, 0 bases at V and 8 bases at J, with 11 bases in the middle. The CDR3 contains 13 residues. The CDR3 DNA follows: TGCAGTGCTAGAGATCCTAAGGCCCATGAGCAGTTCTTC. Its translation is CSARDPKAHEQFF.

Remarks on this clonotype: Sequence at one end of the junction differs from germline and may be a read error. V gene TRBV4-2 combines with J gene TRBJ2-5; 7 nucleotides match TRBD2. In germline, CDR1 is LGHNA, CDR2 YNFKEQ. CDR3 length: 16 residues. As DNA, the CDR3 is TGTGCCGGCAGCCAAGAAGCTAGCGGACTACAAGAGACCCAGTACTTC. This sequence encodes CAGSQEASGLQETQYF.

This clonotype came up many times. The CDR3 DNA reads TGCAGCGTTGCCATTGGCGGTAGCTCCTACGAGCAGTACTTC. This translates into CSVAIGGSSYEQYF. The chain couples TRBV29-1 to TRBJ2-7; no clear D. Germline values: CDR1 SQVTM, CDR2 ANQGSEA. V was cut by 4 bases and J by 0 bases, with 13 bases left in between. This CDR3 contains 14 residues.

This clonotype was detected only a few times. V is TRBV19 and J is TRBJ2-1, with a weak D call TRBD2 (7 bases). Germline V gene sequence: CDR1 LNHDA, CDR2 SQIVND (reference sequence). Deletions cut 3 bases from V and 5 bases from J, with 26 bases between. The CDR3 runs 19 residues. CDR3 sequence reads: CASSIENGGGHTYNNEQFF. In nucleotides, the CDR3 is TGTGCCAGTAGTATCGAGAACGGCGGGGGCCATACCTACAACAATGAGCAGTTCTTC.

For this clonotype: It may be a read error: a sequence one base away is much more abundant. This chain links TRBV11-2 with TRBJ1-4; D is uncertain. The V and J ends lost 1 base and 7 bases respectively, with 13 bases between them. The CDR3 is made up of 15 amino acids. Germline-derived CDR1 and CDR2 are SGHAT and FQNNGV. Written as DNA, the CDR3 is TGTGCCAGCAGCTTAGGCGGCCGTAACGCTGAAAAACTGTTTTTT. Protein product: CASSLGGRNAEKLFF.

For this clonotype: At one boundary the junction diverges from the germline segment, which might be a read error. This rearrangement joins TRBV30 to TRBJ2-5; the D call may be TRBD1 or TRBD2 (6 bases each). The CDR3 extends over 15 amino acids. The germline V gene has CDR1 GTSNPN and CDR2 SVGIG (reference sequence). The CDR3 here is CAAGGGNRYQGTQYF. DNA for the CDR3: TGTGCCGCCGGAGGGGGAAATCGGTACCAAGGGACCCAGTACTTC. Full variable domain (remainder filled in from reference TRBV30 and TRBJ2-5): SQTIHQWPATLVQPVGSPLSLECTVEGTSNPNLYWYRQAAGRGLQLLFYSVGIGQISSEVPQNLSASRPQDRQFILSSKKLLLSDSGFYLCAAGGGNRYQGTQYFGPGTRLLVL.